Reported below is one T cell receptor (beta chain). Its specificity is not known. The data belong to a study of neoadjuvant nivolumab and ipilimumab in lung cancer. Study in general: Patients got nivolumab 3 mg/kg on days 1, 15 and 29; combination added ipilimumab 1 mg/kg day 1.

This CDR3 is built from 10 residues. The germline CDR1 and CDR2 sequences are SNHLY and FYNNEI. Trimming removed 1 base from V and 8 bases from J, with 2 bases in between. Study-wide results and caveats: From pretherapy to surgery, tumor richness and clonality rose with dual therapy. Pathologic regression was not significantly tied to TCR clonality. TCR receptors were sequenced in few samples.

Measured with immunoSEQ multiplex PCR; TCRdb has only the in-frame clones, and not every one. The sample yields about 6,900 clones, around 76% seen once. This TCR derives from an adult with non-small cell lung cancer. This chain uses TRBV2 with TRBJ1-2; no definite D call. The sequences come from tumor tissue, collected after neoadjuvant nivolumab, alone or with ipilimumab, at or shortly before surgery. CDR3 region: CASSEGGYTF. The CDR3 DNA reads TGTGCCAGCAGTGAAGGAGGCTACACCTTC.